Given below is one TCR beta chain in context. Its antigen remains unidentified. Compared with germline, one end of the junction differs, possibly owing to a read error. In TCRdb, the PCR reads were re-called with MiXCR into one record per CDR3 protein. The sample shows approximately 550,000 distinct CDR3 sequences, roughly 25% of them seen only once. The data were taken from a study of molecular identifiers for immune sequencing clone quantification. General study findings and limits: Clones above 20 RNA copies contained over 97% of effector molecules but under 1% of naive ones.

Looked up from germline, CDR1 is LGHNA and CDR2 is YSLEER. This CDR3 spans 18 amino acids. This sequence joins TRBV4-3 and TRBJ1-5, with D unresolved. The source is a human donor in good health. Some libraries in this study had Jurkat cell RNA spiked in. The sequencing input was naive CD8+ T cells from blood, with Jurkat cell RNA spiked in. Subset described: FACS-sorted CD8+CD4-CCR7+CD45RA+ naive T cells. The CDR3 coding sequence is TGCGCCGGCAGCCAAGATCCACCGGGAGAGAATAGCAATCAGCCCCAGCATTTT. Encoded protein: CAGSQDPPGENSNQPQHF.